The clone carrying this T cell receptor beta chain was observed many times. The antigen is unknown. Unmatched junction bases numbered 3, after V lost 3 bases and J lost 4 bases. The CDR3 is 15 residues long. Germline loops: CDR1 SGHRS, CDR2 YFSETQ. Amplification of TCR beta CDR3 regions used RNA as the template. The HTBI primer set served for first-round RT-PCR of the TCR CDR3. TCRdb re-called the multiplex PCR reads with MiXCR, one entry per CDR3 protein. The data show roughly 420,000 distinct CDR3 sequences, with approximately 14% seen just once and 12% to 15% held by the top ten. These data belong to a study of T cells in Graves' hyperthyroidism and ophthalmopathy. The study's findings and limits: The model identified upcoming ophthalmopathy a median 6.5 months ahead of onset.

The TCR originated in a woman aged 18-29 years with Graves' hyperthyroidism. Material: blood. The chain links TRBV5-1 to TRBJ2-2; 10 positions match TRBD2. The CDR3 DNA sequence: TGCGCCAGCAGCTATAGCGGGGGGCTCACCGGGGAGCTGTTTTTT. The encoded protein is CASSYSGGLTGELFF.